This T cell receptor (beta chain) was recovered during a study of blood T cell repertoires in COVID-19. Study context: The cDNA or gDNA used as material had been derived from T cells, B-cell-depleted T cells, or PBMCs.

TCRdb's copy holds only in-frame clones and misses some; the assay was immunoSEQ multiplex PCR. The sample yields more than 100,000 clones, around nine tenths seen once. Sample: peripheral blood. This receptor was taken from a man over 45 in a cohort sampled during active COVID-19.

CDR3 nucleotide sequence: TGTGCCACCGCACGCACGGGGGTGGACACTGAAGCTTTCTTT. Protein product: CATARTGVDTEAFF. The chain employs TRBV6-5 and TRBJ1-1; D perhaps matches TRBD1 (5 bases). The CDR3 has 14 residues. Looked up from germline, CDR1 is MNHEY and CDR2 is SVGAGI. V shed 10 bases and J shed 3 bases, with 18 bases lying between them.